A selection of T cell receptor beta chains follows, all from one sample in a study of blood T cell repertoires in COVID-19. Repertoires were generated with immunoSEQ multiplex PCR, while TCRdb's copy carries only in-frame clones and drops some. The sample carries approximately 170,000 clones, approximately 87% recorded once. The sequencing sample was made of peripheral blood. The origin of the receptors is a man younger than 35 with active or convalescent COVID-19. Each CDR3 is given without its conserved first and last residue. Only some rows state a clone size, as once, few, many or a class for expanded clones.

V: TRBV19; size: .; CDR3: ASSPMITSRQGAGT
V: TRBV28; size: .; CDR3: ASTGLQGAWVNTEAF
V: TRBV7-8; size: .; CDR3: ASSLIQNTEAF
V: TRBV9; size: .; CDR3: ASSVGLAGGPGTDTQY
V: TRBV6-1; size: once; CDR3: ASAGVNSNQPQH
V: TRBV7-2; size: .; CDR3: ASSAQPGQSYGYT
V: TRBV3-1/TRBV3-2; size: .; CDR3: ASSQDGTGNQETQY
V: TRBV7-9; size: .; CDR3: ASSLAGTGGGGYT
V: TRBV29-1; size: .; CDR3: SVEDLGEVNTEAF
V: TRBV12-5; size: .; CDR3: ASATAGGNQPQH
V: TRBV24-1; size: .; CDR3: AARGANGYT
V: TRBV9; size: .; CDR3: ASSVVPSGSTPFTGELF
V: TRBV9; size: .; CDR3: ASSGLGLAGGQDEQF
V: TRBV7-2; size: once; CDR3: ASTSLQGANEKLF
V: TRBV29-1; size: once; CDR3: SVQGTGANVLT
V: TRBV6-5; size: .; CDR3: ASSHLQGDQPQH
V: TRBV12-5; size: few; CDR3: ASGLYPGAGENTDTQY
V: TRBV6-5; size: .; CDR3: ASNPGGNNRSPLH
V: TRBV5-4; size: .; CDR3: ASSRAGARSYNEQF
V: TRBV11-3; size: .; CDR3: ASSLDPVLVGDEQF
V: TRBV21-1; size: .; CDR3: ASRTGGVNEKLF
V: TRBV21-1; size: .; CDR3: ASSKGGLPNRGDYGYT
V: TRBV7-8; size: .; CDR3: ASSLHRGHGYT
V: TRBV5-8; size: .; CDR3: ASSPNRHYGYT
V: TRBV28; size: .; CDR3: AGGEGDYGYT
V: TRBV12-3/TRBV12-4; size: .; CDR3: ASSFPGTEAF
V: TRBV7-8; size: .; CDR3: ASSLDPGLGREQF
V: TRBV7-2; size: few; CDR3: ASSFGQGRRAQY
V: TRBV28; size: .; CDR3: ASSFPTLAKNIQY
V: TRBV4-3; size: .; CDR3: ASSQVSSPSYEQY
V: TRBV5-1; size: .; CDR3: ASSSSGLQNTEAF
V: TRBV2; size: .; CDR3: ASSDFSPYGYT
V: TRBV3-1/TRBV3-2; size: .; CDR3: ASSPDRSTNTEAF
V: TRBV5-5; size: .; CDR3: ASSAVPPDQPQH
V: TRBV6-5; size: .; CDR3: ASTNARDRQIL
V: TRBV11-2; size: .; CDR3: ASSRRQRQGDEQY
V: TRBV11-2; size: .; CDR3: ASSFGGSNTEAF
V: TRBV28; size: .; CDR3: ASSRRTDSEKLF
V: TRBV5-1; size: .; CDR3: ASSGGQGLEQF
V: TRBV2; size: .; CDR3: ASSSPDRSTEAF